This T cell receptor (beta chain) is drawn from a study of T cell responses to AZD1222 COVID-19 vaccine. Regarding the study as a whole: Of the AZD1222 recipients, only 5 to 7 were seropositive at baseline. In all cases, repertoires were sampled only after the peak T cell response. Regions 160-218 and 743-854 dominated among vaccine-associated CD4 TCRs spanning spike. Receipt of two AZD1222 doses was followed by a rise in Spike-specific TCR breadth and depth.

Germline CDR1 is MNHEY and CDR2 is SVGAGI. The V end lost 5 bases, the J end lost 1 base, and 5 bases lay between the germline ends. The CDR3 length is 12 residues. Sequencing was performed with immunoSEQ multiplex PCR; in TCRdb, only in-frame clones are kept and a portion is missing. The data hold around 130,000 clones, with 85% to 95% observed a single time. As to this clone: The antigen is not known.

The origin of this receptor is an adult in good health. The chain couples TRBV6-5 to TRBJ1-2; D not certain. Specimen: peripheral blood, collected on day 0 of AZD1222 vaccination. In DNA form, the CDR3 reads TGTGCCAGCAGTCCCGGTAACTATGGCTACACCTTC. The encoded protein is CASSPGNYGYTF.